This T cell receptor (beta chain) was documented in a study of technical replicates of blood from a handful of donors. This table comes from immunoSEQ multiplex PCR, and its TCRdb copy is limited to in-frame clones, with some not included. The sample yields approximately 99,000 clones, approximately 95% seen once. V gave up 4 bases and J gave up 0 bases, with 12 bases separating them. This CDR3 is built from 15 residues. The germline CDR1 and CDR2 sequences are SGHNT and YYREEE (reference sequence). The sequence was collected from a human donor in good health. Sequenced: T cells isolated from PBMCs. The chain joins TRBV5-4 to TRBJ2-3; D not certain. In DNA, the CDR3 is TGTGCCAGCAGCCTAAATCCGACAAGCACAGATACGCAGTATTTT. It specifies CASSLNPTSTDTQYF. The full variable domain, in which reference TRBV5-4 and TRBJ2-3 provide the parts outside the CDR3, is ETGVTQSPTHLIKTRGQQVTLRCSSQSGHNTVSWYQQALGQGPQFIFQYYREEENGRGNFPPRFSGLQFPNYSSELNVNALELDDSALYLCASSLNPTSTDTQYFGPGTRLTVL.